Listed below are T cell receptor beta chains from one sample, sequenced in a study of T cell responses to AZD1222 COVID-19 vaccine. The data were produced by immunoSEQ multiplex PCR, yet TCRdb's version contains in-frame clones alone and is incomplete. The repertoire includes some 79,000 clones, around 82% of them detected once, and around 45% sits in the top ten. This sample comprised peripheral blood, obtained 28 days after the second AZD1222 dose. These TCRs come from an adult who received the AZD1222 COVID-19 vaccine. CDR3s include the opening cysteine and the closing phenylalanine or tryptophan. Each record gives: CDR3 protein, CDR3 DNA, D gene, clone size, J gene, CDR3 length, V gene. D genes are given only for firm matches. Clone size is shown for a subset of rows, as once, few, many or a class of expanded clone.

CASSLSRDSYEQYF | TGTGCCAGCAGCTTATCGAGGGATTCCTACGAGCAGTACTTC | - | - | TRBJ2-7 | 14 | TRBV11-1
CASSRDRGQPQHF | TGTGCCAGCAGCCGGGACCGGGGGCAGCCCCAGCATTTT | - | - | TRBJ1-5 | 13 | TRBV6-2/TRBV6-3
CASSLRGWTEAFF | TGTGCCAGTAGTTTGAGGGGTTGGACTGAAGCTTTCTTT | - | - | TRBJ1-1 | 13 | TRBV19
CSARGGPGEKLFF | TGCAGCGCTAGGGGGGGCCCGGGTGAAAAACTGTTTTTT | - | - | TRBJ1-4 | 13 | TRBV29-1
CASSVLGPPYEQYF | TGTGCCAGTAGTGTTCTAGGGCCTCCCTACGAGCAGTACTTC | - | once | TRBJ2-7 | 14 | TRBV19
CASSLSLAAYEQYF | TGTGCCAGCAGCTTAAGCCTAGCGGCCTACGAGCAGTACTTC | TRBD2 | once | TRBJ2-7 | 14 | TRBV7-2
CASSPTGTGNPYEQYF | TGTGCCAGCAGCCCTACCGGGACAGGGAATCCCTACGAGCAGTACTTC | TRBD1 | once | TRBJ2-7 | 16 | TRBV7-9
CASSIQGVADTQYF | TGTGCCAGCAGCATACAGGGGGTTGCAGATACGCAGTATTTT | TRBD1 | - | TRBJ2-3 | 14 | TRBV7-3
CASSERTGDPEAFF | TGTGCCAGCAGTGAAAGGACAGGGGACCCTGAAGCTTTCTTT | TRBD1 | - | TRBJ1-1 | 14 | TRBV6-1
CASSLVNRGGTGELFF | TGTGCCAGCAGCTTAGTAAACAGGGGAGGCACCGGGGAGCTGTTTTTT | - | - | TRBJ2-2 | 16 | TRBV7-9
CASSFGQPAEQYF | TGCGCCAGCAGCTTCGGACAGCCCGCAGAACAGTACTTC | - | - | TRBJ2-7 | 13 | TRBV5-1
CASSGGKAEAFF | TGTGCCAGCAGTGGAGGAAAGGCTGAAGCTTTCTTT | - | - | TRBJ1-1 | 12 | TRBV2
CATSDGSGANVLTF | TGTGCCACCAGCGACGGGTCTGGGGCCAACGTCCTGACTTTC | - | - | TRBJ2-6 | 14 | TRBV15
CAISESQTVPGYGYTF | TGTGCCATCAGTGAGTCTCAGACAGTTCCGGGCTATGGCTACACCTTC | - | - | TRBJ1-2 | 16 | TRBV10-3
CASSVAPGLGEQFF | TGTGCCAGCAGCGTAGCTCCGGGACTAGGTGAGCAGTTCTTC | TRBD2 | - | TRBJ2-1 | 14 | TRBV9
CASSLRGELFF | TGTGCCAGCAGCCTCCGTGGGGAGCTGTTTTTT | - | - | TRBJ2-2 | 11 | TRBV7-3
CASSQALRTSGKENTGELFF | TGTGCCAGCAGCCAAGCCCTCCGGACTAGCGGGAAAGAGAACACCGGGGAGCTGTTTTTT | TRBD2 | - | TRBJ2-2 | 20 | TRBV3-1/TRBV3-2
CASSAQTGNYGYTF | TGTGCCAGCAGCGCACAGACAGGGAATTATGGCTACACCTTC | TRBD1 | - | TRBJ1-2 | 14 | TRBV9
CASRVAGGPTGELFF | TGTGCCAGCAGGGTAGCGGGGGGGCCCACCGGGGAGCTGTTTTTT | TRBD2 | once | TRBJ2-2 | 15 | TRBV11-3
CASRSQGVGSNAQYF | TGTGCCAGCAGATCGCAGGGTGTAGGGAGCAATGCGCAGTATTTT | - | - | TRBJ2-3 | 15 | TRBV2
CASSWGVGTDTQYF | TGTGCCAGCAGTTGGGGGGTAGGCACAGATACGCAGTATTTT | - | - | TRBJ2-3 | 14 | TRBV2
CASSVYDNTDTQYF | TGTGCCAGCAGCGTATATGATAACACAGATACGCAGTATTTT | - | - | TRBJ2-3 | 14 | TRBV9
CAWSGGQVGYTF | TGTGCCTGGAGTGGGGGACAGGTCGGCTACACCTTC | TRBD1 | - | TRBJ1-2 | 12 | TRBV30
CASRLGKTSGYEQYF | TGTGCCAGCAGGTTAGGGAAGACTAGCGGCTACGAGCAGTACTTC | TRBD2 | - | TRBJ2-7 | 15 | TRBV27
CASSNNNEKLFF | TGTGCCAGCAGCAATAATAATGAAAAACTGTTTTTT | - | - | TRBJ1-4 | 12 | TRBV5-4
CASSPTGLAGGEQYF | TGTGCCAGCAGCCCCACGGGACTAGCGGGGGGTGAGCAGTACTTC | TRBD2 | - | TRBJ2-7 | 15 | TRBV3-1/TRBV3-2
CASSQNPGALYGYTF | TGTGCCAGCAGCCAAAACCCGGGAGCTCTCTATGGCTACACCTTC | - | - | TRBJ1-2 | 15 | TRBV14
CASSLDVSPLHF | TGCGCCAGCAGCTTGGACGTTTCACCCCTCCACTTT | - | few | TRBJ1-6 | 12 | TRBV5-1
CSARVAATAFF | TGCAGTGCTCGCGTGGCAGCCACAGCTTTCTTT | - | - | TRBJ1-1 | 11 | TRBV20-1
CASSRTGGAGELFF | TGCGCCAGCAGCCGGACAGGGGGGGCCGGGGAGCTGTTTTTT | TRBD1 | once | TRBJ2-2 | 14 | TRBV5-1
CASSWDINQPQHF | TGTGCCAGCAGCTGGGACATTAATCAGCCCCAGCATTTT | - | - | TRBJ1-5 | 13 | TRBV7-9
CASLFGSHEQYF | TGTGCCAGCCTTTTCGGATCCCACGAGCAGTACTTC | - | - | TRBJ2-7 | 12 | TRBV6-5
CASSHRDSYTGELFF | TGTGCCAGCAGCCACCGGGACAGCTACACCGGGGAGCTGTTTTTT | TRBD1 | - | TRBJ2-2 | 15 | TRBV7-2
CASSLPGLDTDTQYF | TGTGCCAGCAGCTTACCCGGACTTGACACAGATACGCAGTATTTT | - | - | TRBJ2-3 | 15 | TRBV7-9
CASSFGVSETQYF | TGTGCCAGCAGCTTTGGGGTCTCAGAGACCCAGTACTTC | - | - | TRBJ2-5 | 13 | TRBV7-3
CSVDRGSGYEQYF | TGCAGCGTAGACAGGGGATCGGGCTACGAGCAGTACTTC | TRBD1 | - | TRBJ2-7 | 13 | TRBV29-1
CASSLLAGDGYTF | TGTGCCAGCAGTTTATTGGCAGGGGATGGCTACACCTTC | - | - | TRBJ1-2 | 13 | TRBV28
CASSEQGFSYEQYF | TGTGCCAGCAGTGAACAGGGATTTTCCTACGAGCAGTACTTC | - | - | TRBJ2-7 | 14 | TRBV2
CASSLLGGGYTF | TGTGCCAGCAGTTTACTGGGGGGCGGCTACACCTTC | - | - | TRBJ1-2 | 12 | TRBV6-5
CASSYNSGGRTDTQYF | TGTGCCAGCAGCTATAACAGCGGGGGGCGCACAGATACGCAGTATTTT | TRBD2 | - | TRBJ2-3 | 16 | TRBV7-8
CASGSGIGYGYTF | TGTGCCAGCGGGTCAGGGATAGGCTATGGCTACACCTTC | - | - | TRBJ1-2 | 13 | TRBV7-8
CASSPRGGYQETQYF | TGTGCCAGCAGCCCGAGAGGGGGGTACCAAGAGACCCAGTACTTC | - | - | TRBJ2-5 | 15 | TRBV3-1/TRBV3-2
CASSAGGSSYNEQFF | TGTGCCAGCAGCGCCGGGGGGAGCTCCTACAATGAGCAGTTCTTC | TRBD2 | - | TRBJ2-1 | 15 | TRBV9
CASSPGWDAFF | TGTGCCAGCAGCCCGGGGTGGGACGCTTTCTTT | - | few | TRBJ1-1 | 11 | TRBV6-6
CASSSRDSLNEKLFF | TGTGCCAGCAGCTCCCGGGACAGCTTAAATGAAAAACTGTTTTTT | TRBD1 | - | TRBJ1-4 | 15 | TRBV11-2
CARSLGQGRTEAFF | TGTGCCAGAAGCCTGGGACAGGGTAGGACTGAAGCTTTCTTT | TRBD1 | - | TRBJ1-1 | 14 | TRBV5-3
CASSHPPGGTEAFF | TGTGCCAGCAGTCACCCTCCGGGGGGCACTGAAGCTTTCTTT | - | - | TRBJ1-1 | 14 | TRBV7-9
CASSTDDWNSPLHF | TGTGCCAGCAGCACCGATGACTGGAATTCACCCCTCCACTTT | - | few | TRBJ1-6 | 14 | TRBV6-5
CASGVGATNEKLFF | TGTGCCTCGGGAGTGGGGGCAACTAATGAAAAACTGTTTTTT | - | - | TRBJ1-4 | 14 | TRBV28
CASSVGLDTDTQYF | TGTGCCAGCAGCGTAGGTCTAGACACAGATACGCAGTATTTT | - | - | TRBJ2-3 | 14 | TRBV9
CASSFYPTEQNQPQHF | TGTGCCAGCAGTTTTTACCCGACAGAGCAAAATCAGCCCCAGCATTTT | - | - | TRBJ1-5 | 16 | TRBV5-6
CASSQEAYGTGGAREKLFF | TGTGCCAGCAGCCAAGAAGCTTACGGGACAGGGGGCGCGAGGGAAAAACTGTTTTTT | TRBD1 | - | TRBJ1-4 | 19 | TRBV4-2